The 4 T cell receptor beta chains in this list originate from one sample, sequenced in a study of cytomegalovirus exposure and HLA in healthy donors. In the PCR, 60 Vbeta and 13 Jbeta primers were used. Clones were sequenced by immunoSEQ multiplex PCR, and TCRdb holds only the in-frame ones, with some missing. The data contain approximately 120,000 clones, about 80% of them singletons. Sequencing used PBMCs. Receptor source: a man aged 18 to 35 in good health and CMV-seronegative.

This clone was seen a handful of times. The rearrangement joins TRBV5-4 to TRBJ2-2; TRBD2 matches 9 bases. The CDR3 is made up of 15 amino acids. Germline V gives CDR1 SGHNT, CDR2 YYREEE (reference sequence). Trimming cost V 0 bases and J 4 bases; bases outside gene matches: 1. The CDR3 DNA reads TGTGCCAGCAGCTTGGTGCGGGGGGGCACCGGGGAGCTGTTTTTT. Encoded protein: CASSLVRGGTGELFF. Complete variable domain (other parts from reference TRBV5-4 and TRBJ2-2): ETGVTQSPTHLIKTRGQQVTLRCSSQSGHNTVSWYQQALGQGPQFIFQYYREEENGRGNFPPRFSGLQFPNYSSELNVNALELDDSALYLCASSLVRGGTGELFFGEGSRLTVL.

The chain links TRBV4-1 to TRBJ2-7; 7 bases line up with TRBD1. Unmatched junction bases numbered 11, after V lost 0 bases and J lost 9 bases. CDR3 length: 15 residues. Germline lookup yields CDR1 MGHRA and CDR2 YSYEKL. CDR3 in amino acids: CASSQERDSSSRQYF. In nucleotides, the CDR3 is TGCGCCAGCAGCCAAGAAAGGGACAGCTCATCCCGGCAGTACTTC.

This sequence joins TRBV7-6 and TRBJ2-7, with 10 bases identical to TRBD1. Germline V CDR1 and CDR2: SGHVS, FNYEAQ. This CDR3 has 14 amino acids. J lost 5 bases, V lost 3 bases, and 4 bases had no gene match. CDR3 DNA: TGTGCCAGCAGCTTCGGGACAGGGGTTGACGAGCAGTACTTC. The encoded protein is CASSFGTGVDEQYF.

The CDR3 sequence: CASSYRQGRQPQHF. The CDR3 coding sequence is TGTGCCAGCAGTTACCGACAGGGGAGACAGCCCCAGCATTTT. The rearrangement uses TRBV6-5 and TRBJ1-5; 8 bases are shared with TRBD1. The germline V gene encodes CDR1 MNHEY and CDR2 SVGAGI. Losses at the gene ends were 2 bases for V and 7 bases for J; bases not matched to a gene: 4. This CDR3 contains 14 residues.